This TCR beta chain was identified in a study of cytomegalovirus exposure and HLA in healthy donors. Study-wide points: Analysis was carried out at a later point, and it linked a missense DCLRE1C variant to TCR beta V- and J-gene trimming. Among the CMV-associated chains, three were confirmed in vitro as specific for CMV antigens. As a later analysis revealed, most CMV-associated TCR beta chains appeared HLA-restricted.

Per germline, CDR1 SQVTM and CDR2 ANQGSEA. CDR3 length: 14 amino acids. Trimming removed 6 bases from V and 0 bases from J; junction bases left unmatched: 7. Concerning this clone: The target antigen is unknown.

The PCR ran on 60 Vbeta and 13 Jbeta primers. Sequenced by immunoSEQ multiplex PCR; TCRdb stores in-frame clones only, minus some. The profile shows 90,000 to 150,000 clones, 60% to 85% of them singletons. This sequence originates from a middle-aged man in good health and CMV-seropositive. The chain couples TRBV29-1 to TRBJ2-5; the match to TRBD1 covers 7 bases. Sequencing input: PBMCs. The CDR3: CSVPGTAYQETQYF. The CDR3 DNA follows: TGCAGCGTCCCCGGGACAGCGTACCAAGAGACCCAGTACTTC.